This T cell receptor beta chain was recovered during a study of regulatory T cells in long-lasting Graves disease. Assembly of TCR beta libraries relied on iRepertoire HTBI primers together with Arm-PCR of CDR3 regions. TCRdb processed the multiplex PCR reads anew with MiXCR; each CDR3 protein has one entry. The sample consists of under 800,000 distinct CDR3 sequences, about 15% of them appearing once. In this sample, this clonotype turned up a few times. The length of the CDR3 is 14 residues. Germline V lookup: CDR1 MNHNS, CDR2 SASEGT. Trimming removed 8 bases at V and 10 bases at J, with 21 bases between. Time point specified: newly diagnosed GD, antithyroid drugs for less than 3 months. PBMCs were the source of the RNA used for TCR sequencing. Separately, the same data were catalogued under a study of T cells in Graves' hyperthyroidism and ophthalmopathy.

The chain has TRBV6-1 and TRBJ2-1, with TRBD1 as a possible D gene (6 bases). The clonotype originates from a woman aged 25 to 39 with Graves disease. Sequencing used peripheral blood mononuclear cells (PBMCs), obtained at new diagnosis, from a patient treated with antithyroid drugs. The chain's CDR3 is CASGLLQGGWEQFF. As DNA, the CDR3 is TGTGCCAGCGGGCTATTACAGGGCGGTTGGGAGCAGTTCTTC.